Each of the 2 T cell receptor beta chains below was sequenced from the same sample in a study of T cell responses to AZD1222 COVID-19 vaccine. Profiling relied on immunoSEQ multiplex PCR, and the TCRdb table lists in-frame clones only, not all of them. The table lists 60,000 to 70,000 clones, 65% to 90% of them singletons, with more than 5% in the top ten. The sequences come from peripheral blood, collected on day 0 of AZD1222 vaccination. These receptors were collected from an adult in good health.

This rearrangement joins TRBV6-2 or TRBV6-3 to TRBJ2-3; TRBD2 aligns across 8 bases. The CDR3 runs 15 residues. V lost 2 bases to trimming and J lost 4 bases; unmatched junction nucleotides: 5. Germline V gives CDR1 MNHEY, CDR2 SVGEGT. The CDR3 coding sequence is TGTGCCAGCAGTTACGCCGGGACTAGTTCAGATACGCAGTATTTT. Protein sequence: CASSYAGTSSDTQYF.

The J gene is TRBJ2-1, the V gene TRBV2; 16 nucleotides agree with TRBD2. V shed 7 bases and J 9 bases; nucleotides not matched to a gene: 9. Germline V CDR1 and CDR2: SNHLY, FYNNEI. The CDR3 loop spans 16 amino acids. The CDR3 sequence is CASNPGLAGGKGEQFF. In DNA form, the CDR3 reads TGTGCCAGCAACCCGGGACTAGCGGGGGGGAAGGGTGAGCAGTTCTTC.